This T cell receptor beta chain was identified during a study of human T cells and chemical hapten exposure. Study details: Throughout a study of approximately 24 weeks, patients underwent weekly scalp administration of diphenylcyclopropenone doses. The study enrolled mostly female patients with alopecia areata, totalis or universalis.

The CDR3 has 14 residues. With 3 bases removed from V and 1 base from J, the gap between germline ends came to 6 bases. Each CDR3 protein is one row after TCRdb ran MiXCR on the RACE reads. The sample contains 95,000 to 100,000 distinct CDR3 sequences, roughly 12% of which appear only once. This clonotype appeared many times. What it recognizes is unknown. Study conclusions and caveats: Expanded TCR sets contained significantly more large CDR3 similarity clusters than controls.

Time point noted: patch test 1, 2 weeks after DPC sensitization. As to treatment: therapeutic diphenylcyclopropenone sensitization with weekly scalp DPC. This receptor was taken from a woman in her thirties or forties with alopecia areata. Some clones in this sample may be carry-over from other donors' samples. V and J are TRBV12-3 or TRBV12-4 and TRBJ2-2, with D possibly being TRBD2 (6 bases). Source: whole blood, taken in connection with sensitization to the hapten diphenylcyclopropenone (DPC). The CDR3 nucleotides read TGTGCCAGCAGTTTGGGAGGGAACACCGGGGAGCTGTTTTTT. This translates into CASSLGGNTGELFF.